This section outlines one TCR beta chain sequence together with its context. Its antigen is currently unknown. Assay used: immunoSEQ multiplex PCR; TCRdb lists only in-frame clones, some missing. The sample has millions of clones; about 95% are singletons. Germline assignment: CDR1 MDHEN and CDR2 SYDVKM. V was clipped by 2 bases and J by 5 bases, with 12 bases between them. The CDR3 has 14 amino acids. CD45RO negativity and positive selection for CCR7 defined naive CD8 cells, a population that excluded terminally differentiated effector memory CD45RA+ cells. Each of the donors was a healthy adult who was HIV-negative and had not had a recent acute infection or vaccination. The entry originates in a study of shared clonotypes between healthy human individuals. Across the whole study: Donors were a couple of women and a few men aged 18 to 49.

Study-level points and caveats: Lower generation probabilities were found for non-shared clonotypes than for those shared by all four donors.

The V gene is TRBV28, the J gene TRBJ1-2, with D possibly matching TRBD1 (5 bases). The TCR was taken from a man between 18 and 35 years old in good health. The source material was naive CD8+ T cells sorted from blood. The CDR3 loop reads CASSLDGTVYGYTF. CDR3 sequence (DNA): TGTGCCAGCAGTTTAGACGGGACGGTTTATGGCTACACCTTC.